These 25 T cell receptor beta chains share one sample of origin, sequenced in a study of cytomegalovirus exposure and HLA in healthy donors. The PCR used 60 Vbeta and 13 Jbeta primers. Some clones are missing from TCRdb's copy, which holds only in-frame ones; the method was immunoSEQ multiplex PCR. The sample lists approximately 150,000 clones, roughly 80% seen once, with about an eighth in the top ten. Sequences were obtained from PBMCs. These TCRs come from a man between 40 and 49 years old in good health and CMV-seropositive.

The DNA of the CDR3 is TGTGCCAGCTTTGACGGACAGGCGCTTGAAGCTTTCTTT. It translates to CASFDGQALEAFF. V is TRBV28 and J is TRBJ1-1; TRBD1 matches 7 bases. The CDR3 has 13 amino acids. The J segment lost 7 bases and the V segment lost 8 bases, leaving 10 bases of the junction unmatched. In germline, CDR1 is MDHEN, CDR2 SYDVKM.

This sequence joins TRBV28 and TRBJ1-2; possible D gene TRBD1, 6 bases. The germline gives CDR1 MDHEN, CDR2 SYDVKM. The CDR3 runs to 15 residues. Trimming pared 4 bases from V and 9 bases from J, leaving 21 bases between. The CDR3: CASSSLTPSDRSYTF. The CDR3 DNA reads TGTGCCAGCAGTTCGCTTACACCATCGGACAGAAGCTACACCTTC.

The rearrangement uses TRBV14 and TRBJ1-2; perhaps TRBD1 as D (6 bases). Germline values: CDR1 SGHDN, CDR2 FVKESK. Trimming pared 2 bases from V and 8 bases from J, leaving 21 bases between. The CDR3 runs to 16 residues. This chain's CDR3 is CASSQRKGEFPRGYTF. CDR3 sequence (DNA): TGTGCCAGCAGCCAAAGGAAGGGGGAATTCCCGAGGGGCTACACCTTC.

The table lists this clone with a count of one. The CDR3 DNA sequence: TGCGCCAGCAGCCAAGACGGCGGGGCGGACCCGGCGGGAGGCTACACCTTC. This codes for CASSQDGGADPAGGYTF. The J gene is TRBJ1-2, the V gene TRBV4-1; a possible D gene is TRBD1 (5 bases). V was shortened by 0 bases and J by 8 bases, with 22 bases between the two germline ends. The CDR3 sequence is 17 residues long. Germline V gene data show CDR1 as MGHRA and CDR2 as YSYEKL.

The chain is built from TRBV10-3 and TRBJ1-3; D possibly corresponds to TRBD1 (6 bases). Germline CDR1 and CDR2: ENHRY and SYGVKD. V was shortened by 11 bases and J by 4 bases, with 9 bases between the two germline ends. The CDR3 has 11 residues. CDR3 sequence (DNA): TGTGCCGCCACAGGGGGAAACACCATATATTTT. This translates into CAATGGNTIYF.

The V gene is TRBV5-1, the J gene TRBJ2-5; 7 nucleotides agree with TRBD2. The CDR3 has 15 residues. V lost 0 bases and J lost 5; bases outside the gene matches: 7. Germline V gene data show CDR1 as SGHRS and CDR2 as YFSETQ. The CDR3 nucleotides read TGCGCCAGCAGCTTGGGTGCGGGAGCATTGGAGACCCAGTACTTC. It encodes CASSLGAGALETQYF.

This clone was seen only once. The rearrangement joins TRBV19 to TRBJ2-5, with unresolved D. The CDR3 is 14 amino acids. Trimming cost V 3 bases and J 1 base, with 9 bases left between them. Germline CDR1 is LNHDA and CDR2 is SQIVND (reference sequence). The CDR3 spells CASSMRRSQETQYF. The DNA for the CDR3 is TGTGCCAGTAGTATGAGGAGATCCCAAGAGACCCAGTACTTC.

The chain couples TRBV7-2 to TRBJ2-7; 10 bases map to TRBD2. The germline gives CDR1 SGHTA, CDR2 FQGNSA. The V and J ends lost 5 bases and 3 bases, in that order; junction bases with no gene match: 4. The CDR3 is 14 residues long. CDR3 amino acids: CASSMGLANYEQYF. In DNA, the CDR3 is TGTGCCAGCAGCATGGGACTAGCGAACTACGAGCAGTACTTC.

V gene TRBV2 combines with J gene TRBJ2-7; a weak D match, TRBD1 (5 bases). Germline CDR1 and CDR2: SNHLY and FYNNEI. V was cut by 7 bases and J by 7 bases, with 20 bases left in between. CDR3 size: 14 residues. The CDR3 DNA sequence: TGTGCCAGCACCTCCCCCCAAGGGGTGGGAGAGCAGTACTTC. The encoded protein is CASTSPQGVGEQYF.

The chain is built from TRBV7-8 and TRBJ2-5; 9 bases fit TRBD1. The germline V gene encodes CDR1 SGHVS and CDR2 FQNEAQ. V lost 5 bases, J lost 2 bases, and 12 bases stayed unmatched. The length of the CDR3 is 17 residues. CDR3 sequence: CASSPSHVTGGQETQYF. CDR3 nucleotides: TGTGCCAGCAGCCCAAGCCATGTGACAGGGGGGCAAGAGACCCAGTACTTC.

The V call is TRBV5-5, the J call TRBJ2-2; TRBD1 matches 8 bases. The germline V gene encodes CDR1 SGHKS and CDR2 YYEKEE (reference sequence). J lost 6 bases, V lost 0 bases, and 7 bases had no gene match. The CDR3 spans 16 residues. The DNA of the CDR3 is TGTGCCAGCAGCTTGGGGACAGGGAAGGCCGCCGGGGAGCTGTTTTTT. Encoded protein: CASSLGTGKAAGELFF.

The genes are TRBV5-1 and TRBJ2-5; TRBD2 matches at 14 bases. The CDR3 length is 16 residues. Trimming at V came to 4 bases and at J to 5 bases, leaving 7 bases not matched to a gene. CDR1 and CDR2 (germline): SGHRS, YFSETQ. CDR3 coding DNA: TGCGCCAGCAGCCAGGGACTAGCGGGAGCAAGTGAGACCCAGTACTTC. Translating it yields CASSQGLAGASETQYF.

The chain recombines TRBV5-5 with TRBJ2-2; a possible D gene is TRBD2 (6 bases). V lost 0 bases, J lost 4 bases, and 7 bases lay in between. Germline V gives CDR1 SGHKS, CDR2 YYEKEE (reference sequence). The CDR3 extends over 14 amino acids. The CDR3 loop is CASSLGTTTGELFF. Here the CDR3 DNA reads TGTGCCAGCAGCTTGGGGACTACCACCGGGGAGCTGTTTTTT.

The V gene is TRBV4-2, the J gene TRBJ2-2; a weak D match, TRBD2 (7 bases). Trimming left V 1 base short and J 5 bases short, with 14 bases between. The CDR3 loop spans 16 amino acids. Germline CDR1 LGHNA, CDR2 YNFKEQ. The CDR3: CASSQGTAGKTGELFF. The CDR3 bases are TGTGCCAGCAGCCAAGGGACAGCGGGAAAGACCGGGGAGCTGTTTTTT.

V is TRBV5-1 and J is TRBJ2-6; the match to TRBD1 covers 8 bases. V shed 4 bases, J shed 4 bases, and the junction held 13 bases outside the gene matches. The length of the CDR3 is 18 residues. Germline values: CDR1 SGHRS, CDR2 YFSETQ. CDR3 sequence reads: CASSPAPRQGLGANVLTF. In nucleotides, the CDR3 is TGCGCCAGCAGCCCGGCTCCGAGACAGGGGTTGGGGGCCAACGTCCTGACTTTC.

This sequence joins TRBV7-6 and TRBJ2-1; D remains ambiguous. The CDR3 has 13 residues. Trimming left V 1 base short and J 6 bases short, with 7 bases between. CDR1 and CDR2 from the germline V gene are SGHVS and FNYEAQ. CDR3 bases: TGTGCCAGCAGCTTAGTTACGGGCAATGAGCAGTTCTTC. This gives the protein CASSLVTGNEQFF.

The genes are TRBV28 and TRBJ2-3; TRBD2 matches at 9 bases. CDR1 and CDR2 (germline): MDHEN, SYDVKM. Germline trimming cut 2 bases from V and 3 bases from J; bases unmatched to any gene: 9. This CDR3 region has 17 residues. The CDR3 sequence is CASSLTSSSGRTDTQYF. CDR3 bases: TGTGCCAGCAGTTTAACCTCCTCCAGCGGGAGGACAGATACGCAGTATTTT.

CDR3 region: CASRSGAYEQYF. The DNA of the CDR3 is TGTGCCAGCAGATCGGGTGCCTACGAGCAGTACTTC. V and J are TRBV6-6 and TRBJ2-7; no clear D. The germline V gene encodes CDR1 MNHNY and CDR2 SVGAGI (reference sequence). V was clipped by 6 bases and J by 2 bases, with 8 bases between them. CDR3 size: 12 residues.

J is TRBJ2-3 and V is TRBV10-3; tentatively, D is TRBD2 (5 bases). Germline V gives CDR1 ENHRY, CDR2 SYGVKD. The CDR3 is 15 amino acids. Trimming shortened V by 4 bases and J by 3 bases, and 14 bases separated the two germline ends. CDR3 in amino acids: CAISANPGGTDTQYF. The CDR3 DNA is TGTGCCATCAGTGCAAACCCCGGCGGGACAGATACGCAGTATTTT.

The chain combines TRBV30 with TRBJ2-1; TRBD2 matches at 8 bases. The V and J ends lost 7 bases and 10 bases, in that order; junction bases with no gene match: 12. CDR3 length: 13 residues. Germline values: CDR1 GTSNPN, CDR2 SVGIG (reference sequence). This CDR3 reads CASQRERGQEQFF. The CDR3 nucleotides read TGTGCCTCCCAGCGGGAGAGGGGCCAAGAGCAGTTCTTC. Drawing the rest from reference TRBV30 and TRBJ2-1, the complete variable domain is SQTIHQWPATLVQPVGSPLSLECTVEGTSNPNLYWYRQAAGRGLQLLFYSVGIGQISSEVPQNLSASRPQDRQFILSSKKLLLSDSGFYLCASQRERGQEQFFGPGTRLTVL.

V and J are TRBV30 and TRBJ1-6; 7 nucleotides agree with TRBD1. The CDR3 loop spans 12 amino acids. Trimming removed 7 bases from V and 7 bases from J; junction bases left unmatched: 4. Germline V gene lookup returns CDR1 GTSNPN and CDR2 SVGIG (reference sequence). CDR3 DNA: TGTGCCTTTGGACAGGAGAATTCACCCCTCCACTTT. Amino acid sequence: CAFGQENSPLHF.

The rearrangement links TRBV2 to TRBJ2-7; no definite D call. This CDR3 is 14 amino acids long. V dropped 3 bases and J dropped 0 bases, with 9 bases sitting between them. Germline CDR1 SNHLY, CDR2 FYNNEI. The CDR3 reads CASSDPQSSYEQYF. Here the CDR3 DNA reads TGTGCCAGCAGTGATCCACAAAGCTCCTACGAGCAGTACTTC.

J is TRBJ2-1 and V is TRBV28; D is perhaps TRBD2 (5 bases). Germline loops: CDR1 MDHEN, CDR2 SYDVKM. The CDR3 loop spans 13 amino acids. The V gene lost 7 bases and the J gene lost 6 bases, with 13 bases spanning the gap. This CDR3 reads CASKADPTNEQFF. The CDR3, as DNA: TGTGCCAGCAAAGCGGACCCTACCAATGAGCAGTTCTTC.

J is TRBJ2-2 and V is TRBV5-4; D not resolved. Trimming pared 4 bases from V and 2 bases from J, leaving 15 bases between. Germline values: CDR1 SGHNT, CDR2 YYREEE (reference sequence). The CDR3 spans 16 residues. In nucleotides, the CDR3 is TGTGCCAGCAGCCCCGAACCGACATCAAACACCGGGGAGCTGTTTTTT. Translated, it gives CASSPEPTSNTGELFF.

This chain uses TRBV6-1 with TRBJ2-1; 11 bases match TRBD2. The germline V gene has CDR1 MNHNS and CDR2 SASEGT. V lost 2 bases, J lost 8 bases, and 8 bases stayed unmatched. This CDR3 region has 16 residues. The CDR3 nucleotides read TGTGCCAGCAGTGAATCTCTAGCGGGAGGAATATATGAGCAGTTCTTC. Encoded protein: CASSESLAGGIYEQFF.